The present T cell receptor (beta chain) was sequenced within a study of cytomegalovirus exposure and HLA in healthy donors. Findings of the study overall: In a later analysis, first-cohort TCR clusters were found to tend to co-occur in the roughly 120 validation repertoires.

Clones were sequenced by immunoSEQ multiplex PCR, and TCRdb holds only the in-frame ones, with some missing. Of 300,000 to 450,000 clones in the sample, 86% are singletons; the top ten hold approximately 0.86%. In the case of this clone: Its specificity is unknown.

Germline values: CDR1 SGHTA, CDR2 FQGTGA. V trimming: 2 bases; J trimming: 6 bases; junction bases outside the gene matches: 6. This CDR3 is 16 amino acids long. This receptor was taken from a woman aged 18-29 years in good health and CMV-seronegative. The sample consisted of PBMCs. The chain joins TRBV7-3 to TRBJ2-2, with 10 bases that match TRBD2. The DNA of the CDR3 is TGTGCCAGCAGCTTAGCCACTAGCGGGACGGCCGGGGAGCTGTTTTTT. Encoded protein: CASSLATSGTAGELFF.